The clone carrying this T cell receptor beta chain has a handful of counts. The data were taken from a study of CD8+ T cells in alopecia areata. Extracted RNA was reverse transcribed, and the resulting cDNA served as sequencing template. Repertoires were generated with immunoSEQ multiplex PCR, while TCRdb's copy carries only in-frame clones and drops some. The top ten clones hold around 20% of a sample with around 140,000 clones, approximately 49% of them seen once. This clonotype originated in a human donor with alopecia areata. This sample comprised CD8+ T cells sorted from blood, obtained at week 0.

CDR3 region: CASSLGDYSETQYF. CDR3 nucleotide sequence: TGCGCCAGCAGCTTGGGCGACTATTCAGAGACCCAGTACTTC. The V and J genes are TRBV5-1 and TRBJ2-5; TRBD2 might be the D (5 bases). The CDR3 contains 14 residues. Germline lookup yields CDR1 SGHRS and CDR2 YFSETQ. The ends were cut back, 0 bases at V and 4 bases at J, with 10 bases in the middle.